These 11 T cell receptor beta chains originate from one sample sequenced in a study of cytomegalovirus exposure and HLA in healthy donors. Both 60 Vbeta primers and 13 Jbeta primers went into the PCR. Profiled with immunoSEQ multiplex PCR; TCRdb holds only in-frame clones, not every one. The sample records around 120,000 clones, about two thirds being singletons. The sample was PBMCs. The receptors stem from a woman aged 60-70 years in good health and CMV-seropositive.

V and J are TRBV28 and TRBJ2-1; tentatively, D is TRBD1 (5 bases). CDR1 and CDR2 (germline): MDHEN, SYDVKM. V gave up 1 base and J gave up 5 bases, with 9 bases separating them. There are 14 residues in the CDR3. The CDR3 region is CASSLFQGNNEQFF. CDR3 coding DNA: TGTGCCAGCAGTTTATTTCAGGGAAACAATGAGCAGTTCTTC.

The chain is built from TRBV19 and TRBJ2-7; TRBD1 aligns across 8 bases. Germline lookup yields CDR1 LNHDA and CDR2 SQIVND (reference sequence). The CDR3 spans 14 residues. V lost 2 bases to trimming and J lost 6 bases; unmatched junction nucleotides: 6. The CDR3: CASSIYPTGGEQYF. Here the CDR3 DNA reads TGTGCCAGTAGTATATACCCTACAGGGGGCGAGCAGTACTTC.

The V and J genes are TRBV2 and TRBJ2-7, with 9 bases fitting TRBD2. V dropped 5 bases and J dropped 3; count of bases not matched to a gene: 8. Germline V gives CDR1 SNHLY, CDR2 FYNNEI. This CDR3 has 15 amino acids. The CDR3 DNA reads TGTGCCAGCAGTAATTTGCGGGGGGGCATCTACGAGCAGTACTTC. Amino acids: CASSNLRGGIYEQYF.

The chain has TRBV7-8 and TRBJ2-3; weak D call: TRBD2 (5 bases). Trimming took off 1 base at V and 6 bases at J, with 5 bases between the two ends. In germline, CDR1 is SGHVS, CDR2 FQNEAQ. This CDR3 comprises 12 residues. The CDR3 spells CASSLGRDTQYF. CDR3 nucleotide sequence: TGTGCCAGCAGCTTAGGGAGGGATACGCAGTATTTT.

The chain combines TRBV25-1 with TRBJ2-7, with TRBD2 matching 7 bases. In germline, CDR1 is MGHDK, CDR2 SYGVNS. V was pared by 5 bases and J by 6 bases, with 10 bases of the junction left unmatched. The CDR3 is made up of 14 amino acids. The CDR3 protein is CASSKGSGDREQYF. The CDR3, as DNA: TGTGCCAGCAGTAAAGGGAGCGGGGACCGCGAGCAGTACTTC.

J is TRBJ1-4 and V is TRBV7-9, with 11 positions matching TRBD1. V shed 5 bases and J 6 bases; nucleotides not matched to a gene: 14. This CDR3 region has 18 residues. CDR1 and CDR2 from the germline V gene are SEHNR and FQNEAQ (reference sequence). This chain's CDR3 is CASSRTGTGGALDEKLFF. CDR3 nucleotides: TGTGCCAGCAGCCGGACCGGGACAGGGGGGGCCCTCGATGAAAAACTGTTTTTT.

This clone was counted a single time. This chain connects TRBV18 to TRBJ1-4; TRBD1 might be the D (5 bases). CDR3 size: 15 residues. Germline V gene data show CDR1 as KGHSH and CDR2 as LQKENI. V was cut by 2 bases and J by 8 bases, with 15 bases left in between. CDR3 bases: TGTGCCAGCTCACCAAAAGACAGTGGGGCCGAAAAACTGTTTTTT. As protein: CASSPKDSGAEKLFF.

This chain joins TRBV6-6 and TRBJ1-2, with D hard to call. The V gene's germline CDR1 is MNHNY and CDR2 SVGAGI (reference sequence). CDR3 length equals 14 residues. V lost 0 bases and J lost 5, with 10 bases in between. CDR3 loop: CASSYSITSYGYTF. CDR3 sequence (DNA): TGTGCCAGCAGTTACTCAATCACCAGTTATGGCTACACCTTC.

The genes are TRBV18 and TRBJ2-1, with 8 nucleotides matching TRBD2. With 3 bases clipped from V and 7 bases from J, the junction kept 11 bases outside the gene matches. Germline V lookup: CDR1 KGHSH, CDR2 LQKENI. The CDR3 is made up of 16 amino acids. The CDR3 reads CASSPTHSGTRNEQFF. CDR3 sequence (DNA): TGTGCCAGCTCACCGACCCATTCCGGGACTAGAAATGAGCAGTTCTTC.

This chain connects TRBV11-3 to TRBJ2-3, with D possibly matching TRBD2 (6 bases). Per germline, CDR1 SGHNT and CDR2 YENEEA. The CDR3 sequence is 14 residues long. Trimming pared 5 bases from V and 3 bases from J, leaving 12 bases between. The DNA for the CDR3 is TGTGCCAGCAGCCGTGGAGGGAGTACAGATACGCAGTATTTT. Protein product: CASSRGGSTDTQYF.

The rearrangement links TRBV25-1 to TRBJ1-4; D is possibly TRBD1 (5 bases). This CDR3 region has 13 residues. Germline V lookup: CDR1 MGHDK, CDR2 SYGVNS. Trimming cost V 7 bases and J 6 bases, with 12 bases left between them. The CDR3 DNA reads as TGTGCCAGCACGGGAGGGGCGTATGAAAAACTGTTTTTT. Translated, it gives CASTGGAYEKLFF.